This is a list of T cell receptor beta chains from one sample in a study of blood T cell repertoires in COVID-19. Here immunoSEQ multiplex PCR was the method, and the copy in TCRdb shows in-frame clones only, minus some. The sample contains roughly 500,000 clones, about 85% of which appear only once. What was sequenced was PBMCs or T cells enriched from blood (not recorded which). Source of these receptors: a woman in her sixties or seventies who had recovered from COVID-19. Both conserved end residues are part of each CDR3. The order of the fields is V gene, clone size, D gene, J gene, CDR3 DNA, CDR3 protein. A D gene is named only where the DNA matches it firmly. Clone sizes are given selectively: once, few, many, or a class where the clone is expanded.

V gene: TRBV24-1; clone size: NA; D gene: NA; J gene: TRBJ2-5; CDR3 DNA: TGTGCCACCAGTGCGGCAGGGTCTGGAGGGGAGACCCAGTACTTC; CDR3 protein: CATSAAGSGGETQYF
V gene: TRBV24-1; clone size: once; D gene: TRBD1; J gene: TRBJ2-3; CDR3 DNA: TGTGCCACCAGAGCGAAACAGGGGTGGGGGACAGATACGCAGTATTTT; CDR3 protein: CATRAKQGWGTDTQYF
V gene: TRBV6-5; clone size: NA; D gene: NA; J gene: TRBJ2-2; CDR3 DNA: TGTGCCAGCACGTACGGGGGGCTGGGGACCGGGGAGCTGTTTTTT; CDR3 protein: CASTYGGLGTGELFF
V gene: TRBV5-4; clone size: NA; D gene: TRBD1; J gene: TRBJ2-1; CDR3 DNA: TGTGCCAGCACCGCCAGACAGGGGGCGTCCTACAATGAGCAGTTCTTC; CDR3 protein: CASTARQGASYNEQFF
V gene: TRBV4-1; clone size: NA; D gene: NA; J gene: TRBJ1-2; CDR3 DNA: TGCGCCAGCAGCCATTCTCTAGGAGGCTACACCTTC; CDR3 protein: CASSHSLGGYTF
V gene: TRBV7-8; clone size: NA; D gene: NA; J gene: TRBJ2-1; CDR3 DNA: TGTGCCAGCAGGACCCTGGAGCAGCGTCTGGTGCCCTACAATGAGCAGTTCTTC; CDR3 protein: CASRTLEQRLVPYNEQFF
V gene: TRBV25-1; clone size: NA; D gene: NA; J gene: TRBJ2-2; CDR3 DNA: TGTGCCAGCCGACACGTGAACACCGGGGAGCTGTTTTTT; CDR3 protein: CASRHVNTGELFF
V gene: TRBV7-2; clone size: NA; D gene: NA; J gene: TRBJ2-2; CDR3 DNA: TGTGCCAGCAGCTCCGGACCCCTAGTGAGGGCGAACACCGGGGAGCTGTTTTTT; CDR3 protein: CASSSGPLVRANTGELFF
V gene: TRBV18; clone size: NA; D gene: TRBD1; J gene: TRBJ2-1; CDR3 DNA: TGTGCCAGCTCACCAACTGGACAGGCCTACAATGAGCAGTTCTTC; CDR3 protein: CASSPTGQAYNEQFF
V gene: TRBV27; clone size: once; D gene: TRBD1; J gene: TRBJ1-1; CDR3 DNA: TGTGCCAGCAGACAGGACAGGGAGATGTTAGCTTTCTTT; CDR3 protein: CASRQDREMLAFF
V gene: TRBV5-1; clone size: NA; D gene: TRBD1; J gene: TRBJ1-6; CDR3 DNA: TGCGCCAGCAGCTCGGGACAGCTAAGTAATTCACCCCTCCACTTT; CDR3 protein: CASSSGQLSNSPLHF
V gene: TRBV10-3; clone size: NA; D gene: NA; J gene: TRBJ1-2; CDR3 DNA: TGTGCCATCAGTGATAACAGGGAAAGGGCTAACTATGGCTACACCTTC; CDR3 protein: CAISDNRERANYGYTF
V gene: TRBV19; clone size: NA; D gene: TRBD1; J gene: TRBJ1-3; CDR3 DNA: TGTGCCAGTAGTACTCTTCGACAGGGCCCTGGAAACACCATATATTTT; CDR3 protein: CASSTLRQGPGNTIYF
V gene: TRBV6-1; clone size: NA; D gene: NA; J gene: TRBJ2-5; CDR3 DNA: TGTGCCAGCAGTGAAGGGGCAGGGCTTGAGACCCAGTACTTC; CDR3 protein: CASSEGAGLETQYF
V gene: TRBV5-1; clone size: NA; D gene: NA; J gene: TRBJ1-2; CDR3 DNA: TGCGCCAGCAGCTTGGCCGAGCGGAACTATGGCTACACCTTC; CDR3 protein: CASSLAERNYGYTF
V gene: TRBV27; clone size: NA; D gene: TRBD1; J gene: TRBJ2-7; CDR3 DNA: TGTGCCAGCAGTCGACAGGGGCCCTACGAGCAGTACTTC; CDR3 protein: CASSRQGPYEQYF
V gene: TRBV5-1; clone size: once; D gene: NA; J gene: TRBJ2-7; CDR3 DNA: TGCGCCAGCAGCCAAAACCAGGGGCCACGCCCATACTCCTACGAGCAGTACTTC; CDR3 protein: CASSQNQGPRPYSYEQYF
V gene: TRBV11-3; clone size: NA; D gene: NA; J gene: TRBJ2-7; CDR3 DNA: TGTGCCAGCAGCTTAGCGGCGGGACAGTCCTACGAGCAGTACTTC; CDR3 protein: CASSLAAGQSYEQYF
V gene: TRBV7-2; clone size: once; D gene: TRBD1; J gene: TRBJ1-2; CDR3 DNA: TGTGCCAGCAGCTTCACCGGGACAGGGGGCTTAACTAACTATGGCTACACCTTC; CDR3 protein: CASSFTGTGGLTNYGYTF
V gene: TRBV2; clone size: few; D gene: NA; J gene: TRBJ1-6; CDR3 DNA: TGTGCCAGCGTGGGCAGGGGAAATTCACCCCTCCACTTT; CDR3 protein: CASVGRGNSPLHF
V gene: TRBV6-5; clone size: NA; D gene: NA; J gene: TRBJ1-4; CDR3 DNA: TGTGCCAGCAAGACTATGAGAAATGAAAAACTGTTTTTT; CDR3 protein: CASKTMRNEKLFF
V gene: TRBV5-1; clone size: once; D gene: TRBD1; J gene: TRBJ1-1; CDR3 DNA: TGCGCCAGCAGCAAGGACAGGGGCACTGAAGCTTTCTTT; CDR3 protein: CASSKDRGTEAFF
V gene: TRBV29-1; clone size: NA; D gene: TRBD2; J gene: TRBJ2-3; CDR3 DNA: TGCAGCGTTGTTCTAGCGGGGGGGCCGGATACGCAGTATTTT; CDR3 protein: CSVVLAGGPDTQYF
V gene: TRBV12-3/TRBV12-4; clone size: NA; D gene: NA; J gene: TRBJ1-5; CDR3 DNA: TGTGCCAGCAGTTTACAGGGATACCAGCCCCAGCATTTT; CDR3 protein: CASSLQGYQPQHF
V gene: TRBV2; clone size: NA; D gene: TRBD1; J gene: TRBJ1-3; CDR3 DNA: TGTGCCAGCAGGTATACGGGACAGCCTAGGGACGGAAACACCATATATTTT; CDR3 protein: CASRYTGQPRDGNTIYF
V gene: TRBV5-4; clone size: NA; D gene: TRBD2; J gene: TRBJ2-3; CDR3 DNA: TGTGCCAGCAGCGCGGGAGGGGGAGCGGGGGGATCTTTGAATACGCAGTATTTT; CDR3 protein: CASSAGGGAGGSLNTQYF
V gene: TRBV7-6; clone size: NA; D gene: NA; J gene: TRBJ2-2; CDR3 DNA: TGTGCCAGCAGCTCGTCGCGGCTCCTCGCGAACACCGGGGAGCTGTTTTTT; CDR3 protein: CASSSSRLLANTGELFF
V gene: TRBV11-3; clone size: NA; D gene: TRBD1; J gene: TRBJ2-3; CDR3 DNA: TGTGCCAGCAGCTTATGGCAGGGGGAAGAATCAGATACGCAGTATTTT; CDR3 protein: CASSLWQGEESDTQYF
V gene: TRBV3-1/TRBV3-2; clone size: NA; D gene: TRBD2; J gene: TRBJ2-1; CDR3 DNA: TGTGCCAGCAGCCCCCAACTAGCGGGGGGGCGTGGAGGTGAGCAGTTCTTC; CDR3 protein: CASSPQLAGGRGGEQFF
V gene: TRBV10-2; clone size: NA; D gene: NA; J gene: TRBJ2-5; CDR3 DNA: TGCGCCAGCAGTAGCGGACAGGGAGGGGGGACCCAGTACTTC; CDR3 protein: CASSSGQGGGTQYF
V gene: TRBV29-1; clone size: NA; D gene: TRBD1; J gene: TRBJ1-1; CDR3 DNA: TGCAGAGGGACAGTGAACACTGAAGCTTTCTTT; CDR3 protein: CRGTVNTEAFF
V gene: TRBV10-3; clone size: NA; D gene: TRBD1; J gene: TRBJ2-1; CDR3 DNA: TGTGCCATCAGTGCCTTACAGGGGGTCTCCTACAATGAGCAGTTCTTC; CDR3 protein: CAISALQGVSYNEQFF